The 23 T cell receptor beta chains below all came from one sample that was sequenced in a study of cytomegalovirus exposure and HLA in healthy donors. 60 Vbeta and 13 Jbeta primers were used in PCR. Sequenced by immunoSEQ multiplex PCR; TCRdb stores in-frame clones only, minus some. The sample consists of about 130,000 clones, over 60% of them appearing once. The sequenced material came from PBMCs. The source is a human donor in good health.

The V gene is TRBV7-8, the J gene TRBJ1-1; tentatively, D is TRBD1 (5 bases). Germline V CDR1 and CDR2: SGHVS, FQNEAQ. CDR3 length: 15 residues. The V and J ends lost 3 bases and 6 bases respectively, with 17 bases between them. The CDR3 loop reads CASSFSREPTAEAFF. CDR3 nucleotides: TGTGCCAGCAGCTTCAGCAGGGAACCCACCGCTGAAGCTTTCTTT. Together with reference TRBV7-8 and TRBJ1-1, the CDR3 gives the full variable domain: GAGVSQSPRYKVAKRGQDVALRCDPISGHVSLFWYQQALGQGPEFLTYFQNEAQLDKSGLPSDRFFAERPEGSVSTLKIQRTQQEDSAVYLCASSFSREPTAEAFFGQGTRLTVV.

This chain links TRBV6-1 with TRBJ1-3; TRBD1 might be the D (5 bases). This CDR3 is 14 amino acids long. Per germline, CDR1 MNHNS and CDR2 SASEGT. Between the trimmed V and J ends, which lost 5 bases and 8 bases, there was a span of 16 bases. As DNA, the CDR3 is TGTGCCAGCAGTAGCCGAAGGGGAGGGGACACCATATATTTT. Translating gives CASSSRRGGDTIYF.

The CDR3 loop reads CASSLFRVNTYEQYF. CDR3 DNA sequence: TGTGCCAGCAGTTTATTCCGGGTTAACACCTACGAGCAGTACTTC. The chain employs TRBV28 and TRBJ2-7; D is unclear. In germline, CDR1 is MDHEN, CDR2 SYDVKM. V was trimmed by 1 base and J by 2 bases, leaving 12 bases between them. CDR3 length equals 15 residues. Supplemented by reference TRBV28 and TRBJ2-7, the full variable domain reads DVKVTQSSRYLVKRTGEKVFLECVQDMDHENMFWYRQDPGLGLRLIYFSYDVKMKEKGDIPEGYSVSREKKERFSLILESASTNQTSMYLCASSLFRVNTYEQYFGPGTRLTVT.

The V call is TRBV4-2, the J call TRBJ1-4; TRBD1 aligns across 11 bases. V lost 0 bases, J lost 7 bases, and 4 bases stayed unmatched. Germline CDR1 reads LGHNA; CDR2 reads YNFKEQ. This CDR3 spans 16 amino acids. CDR3 DNA sequence: TGTGCCAGCAGCCAAGATGTGGGACAGGGGGGTGAAAAACTGTTTTTT. This translates into CASSQDVGQGGEKLFF.

V gene TRBV6-6 combines with J gene TRBJ2-1; D is perhaps TRBD2 (5 bases). Trimming removed 5 bases at V and 2 bases at J, with 10 bases between. Germline CDR1 reads MNHNY; CDR2 reads SVGAGI (reference sequence). The CDR3 sequence is 14 residues long. CDR3 in amino acids: CASSIGGPYNEQFF. The CDR3 DNA follows: TGTGCCAGCAGTATTGGAGGTCCCTACAATGAGCAGTTCTTC.

The gene calls are TRBV6-5 and TRBJ1-1, with TRBD1 matching 11 bases. In germline, CDR1 is MNHEY, CDR2 SVGAGI. This CDR3 comprises 14 residues. V trimming: 5 bases; J trimming: 6 bases; junction bases outside the gene matches: 5. This CDR3 is CASSDRTGGSEAFF. In DNA form, the CDR3 reads TGTGCCAGCAGTGACCGGACAGGGGGCTCTGAAGCTTTCTTT.

The chain combines TRBV11-2 with TRBJ1-4, with 10 positions matching TRBD1. The ends lost 4 bases at V and 6 bases at J; junction bases unmatched: 5. This CDR3 contains 15 residues. Germline V gene data show CDR1 as SGHAT and CDR2 as FQNNGV. Here the CDR3 DNA reads TGTGCCAGCAGCTCCAGAGGGACAGGGGATGAAAAACTGTTTTTT. Its translation is CASSSRGTGDEKLFF.

This chain joins TRBV18 and TRBJ1-3, with a tentative D call TRBD1 (5 bases). Trimming shortened V by 3 bases and J by 2 bases, and 17 bases separated the two germline ends. CDR3 length: 17 amino acids. Germline-derived CDR1 and CDR2 are KGHSH and LQKENI. The CDR3 is CASSPPQGKPTGNTIYF. The CDR3 DNA follows: TGTGCCAGCTCACCCCCCCAGGGAAAACCTACTGGAAACACCATATATTTT.

The chain is built from TRBV7-6 and TRBJ1-2; maybe TRBD1 (5 bases). Germline-derived CDR1 and CDR2 are SGHVS and FNYEAQ. This CDR3 has 13 residues. With 1 base removed from V and 12 bases from J, the gap between germline ends came to 15 bases. The chain's CDR3 is CASSLGSGMGHTF. The CDR3 coding sequence is TGTGCCAGCAGCTTAGGGTCAGGGATGGGTCACACCTTC.

Remarks on this clone: At one end the junction does not follow the germline gene, possibly because of a read error. The chain is built from TRBV4-1 and TRBJ2-4; TRBD1 matches at 9 bases. CDR1 and CDR2 from the germline V gene are MGHRA and YSYEKL. The CDR3 spans 18 residues. The DNA for the CDR3 is TGCGCCAGCAGCCGAGGGACAGGGTTGCCGGGTCCCAAAAGCATTCAGTACTTC. Protein sequence: CASSRGTGLPGPKSIQYF.

This clone occurred a few times. The V and J genes are TRBV6-5 and TRBJ1-2, with D hard to call. This CDR3 is built from 15 residues. V shed 4 bases and J shed 2 bases, with 14 bases lying between them. The germline V gene encodes CDR1 MNHEY and CDR2 SVGAGI. For the CDR3, the DNA is TGTGCCAGCAGTTTCCTCAGGACGGGGAACTATGGCTACACCTTC. Its protein product is CASSFLRTGNYGYTF.

CDR3 residues: CASSQGQGTYEQYF. Here the CDR3 DNA reads TGTGCCAGCAGCCAAGGACAGGGTACCTACGAGCAGTACTTC. The V and J genes are TRBV14 and TRBJ2-7, with TRBD1 matching 7 bases. The junction had 2 bases not matched to a gene; V was cut back by 1 base and J by 2 bases. The germline gives CDR1 SGHDN, CDR2 FVKESK. This CDR3 is 14 amino acids long.

The sample holds one count of this clone. V gene TRBV27 combines with J gene TRBJ2-1; 8 bases map to TRBD2. The V gene's germline CDR1 is MNHEY and CDR2 SMNVEV (reference sequence). J was trimmed by 8 bases and V by 2 bases; bases with no gene match: 11. The CDR3 sequence is 16 residues long. The chain's CDR3 is CASSLELADIGYEQFF. The CDR3 DNA sequence: TGTGCCAGCAGTTTAGAACTAGCGGATATTGGGTATGAGCAGTTCTTC.

This chain joins TRBV12-2 and TRBJ2-1; TRBD2, the table's D call, lacks a check against the DNA. TRBV12-2 is tagged as a pseudogene. This CDR3 region has 14 residues. Written as DNA, the CDR3 is TGTGCAAGTCGCCTACGACTAGCGGGGGGTAAGCAGTTCTTC. It yields the protein CASRLRLAGGKQFF.

The V gene is TRBV28, the J gene TRBJ2-1; perhaps TRBD1 as D (6 bases). CDR3 length equals 15 residues. The V gene lost 6 bases and the J gene lost 6 bases, with 18 bases spanning the gap. Germline CDR1 MDHEN, CDR2 SYDVKM. The CDR3 loop is CASSLPGQKVNEQFF. As DNA, the CDR3 is TGTGCCAGCAGCCTTCCGGGACAAAAGGTCAATGAGCAGTTCTTC.

The chain combines TRBV5-3 with TRBJ1-5; no firm D call. Being an ORF, TRBV5-3 has a function that is uncertain. CDR3 length equals 16 residues. V lost 1 base, J lost 0 bases, and 11 bases lay in between. DNA of the CDR3: TGTGCCAGAAGCTTGCGGGTTATTCATAGCAATCAGCCCCAGCATTTT. Amino acid sequence: CARSLRVIHSNQPQHF.

The chain has TRBV9 and TRBJ2-5; 7 positions agree with TRBD1. Germline trimming cut 3 bases from V and 7 bases from J; bases unmatched to any gene: 12. Per the germline V gene, CDR1 is SGDLS and CDR2 is YYNGEE. This CDR3 region has 15 residues. In DNA, the CDR3 is TGTGCCAGCAGCGGACCGCGACAGGGAGAAGGGACCCAGTACTTC. Its protein is CASSGPRQGEGTQYF.

The genes are TRBV5-6 and TRBJ1-1, with D perhaps matching TRBD1 (6 bases). From germline, CDR1 is SGHDT and CDR2 YYEEEE. The CDR3 extends over 14 amino acids. The V end was cut by 5 bases, the J end by 7 bases, with 18 bases between. CDR3 sequence: CASSGAGTINEAFF. Written as DNA, the CDR3 is TGTGCCAGCAGTGGCGCCGGGACAATTAATGAAGCTTTCTTT.

The gene calls are TRBV5-1 and TRBJ2-7; TRBD1 might be the D (6 bases). Trimming stripped 2 bases from V and 3 bases from J, with 12 bases between. The length of the CDR3 is 14 residues. CDR1 is SGHRS, CDR2 YFSETQ, per germline. The CDR3 DNA reads TGCGCCAGCAGCTTATCAGGGGTGGGCTACGAGCAGTACTTC. Translation gives CASSLSGVGYEQYF.

The chain employs TRBV5-8 and TRBJ2-5; TRBD2 is a possible D gene (5 bases). CDR3 length: 15 residues. Per germline, CDR1 SGHTS and CDR2 YDEGEE. Trimming removed 4 bases at V and 1 base at J, with 14 bases between. The CDR3 loop is CASSTGLGTQETQYF. Here the CDR3 DNA reads TGTGCCAGCAGCACCGGACTGGGTACCCAAGAGACCCAGTACTTC.

This clone was detected once. This sequence joins TRBV21-1 and TRBJ1-2. TRBV21-1 is described as a pseudogene. The CDR3 spans 15 residues. The CDR3 spells CASSKGPLGSCGYTF. Written as DNA, the CDR3 is TGTGCCAGCAGCAAAGGTCCCCTTGGTAGTTGCGGCTACACCTTC.

With regard to this clone: The junction does not match germline at one end; this may be a read error. The rearrangement joins TRBV4-1 to TRBJ2-7; 8 nucleotides match TRBD2. The CDR3 sequence is 12 residues long. The germline CDR1 and CDR2 sequences are MGHRA and YSYEKL. The CDR3: CASSRRGDPVIF. The CDR3 DNA is TGCGCCAGCAGCCGGCGGGGGGACCCGGTTATCTTC.

The chain combines TRBV10-3 with TRBJ2-2, with D perhaps TRBD1 (5 bases). The CDR3 consists of 12 residues. Per germline, CDR1 ENHRY and CDR2 SYGVKD. V shed 2 bases and J shed 7 bases, with 5 bases lying between them. The CDR3 bases are TGTGCCATCAGTGAGACAGGCGGGGAGCTGTTTTTT. It codes for CAISETGGELFF.